The source of this TCR beta chain is a study of human versus mouse CDR3 diversity and MHC coevolution. In the study overall: immunoSEQ was reported to reach one in 200,000 T cells sensitivity.

This CDR3 is built from 12 residues. CDR1 MNHNS and CDR2 SASEGT come from the germline V gene. V lost 3 bases and J lost 8, with 10 bases in between. The repertoire was sequenced with immunoSEQ multiplex PCR; TCRdb's copy has only in-frame clones and lacks some. The sample carries about 83,000 clones, approximately 90% recorded once. Only one count was recorded for this clone. The TCR originated in a person aged 30-70 years in good health. J is TRBJ1-2 and V is TRBV6-1; TRBD1 is a possible D gene (6 bases). The specimen was naive CD4+ T cells from blood. The sample's subset: CD45RO-negative CD62L-positive naive CD4 T cells. The CDR3 DNA is TGTGCCAGCAGTGAGGGGGCCCGCGGCTACACCTTC. It codes for CASSEGARGYTF.